Each of the 3 T cell receptor beta chains below was sequenced from the same sample in a study of blood T cell repertoires in COVID-19. TCRdb's table, derived via immunoSEQ multiplex PCR, lists solely in-frame clones and lacks some. The data hold fewer than 140,000 clones, with under 90% observed a single time. Input material: peripheral blood. Every receptor here comes from a woman aged 60-75 years with acute or convalescent COVID-19.

This sequence joins TRBV7-9 and TRBJ1-1; 9 nucleotides align to TRBD1. Germline lookup yields CDR1 SEHNR and CDR2 FQNEAQ (reference sequence). The CDR3 consists of 15 residues. V shed 1 base and J 6 bases; nucleotides not matched to a gene: 6. Written as DNA, the CDR3 is TGTGCCAGCAGCTTAGGGGGACAGGGTTCGGCTGAAGCTTTCTTT. Translated: CASSLGGQGSAEAFF. The entire variable domain, with the rest obtained from reference TRBV7-9 and TRBJ1-1, is as follows: DTGVSQNPRHKITKRGQNVTFRCDPISEHNRLYWYRQTLGQGPEFLTYFQNEAQLEKSRLLSDRFSAERPKGSFSTLEIQRTEQGDSAMYLCASSLGGQGSAEAFFGQGTRLTVV.

This clone appeared a few times. This chain connects TRBV19 to TRBJ1-2; 9 bases match TRBD1. The germline V gene has CDR1 LNHDA and CDR2 SQIVND (reference sequence). The CDR3 is 14 residues long. Unmatched junction bases numbered 7, after V lost 6 bases and J lost 5 bases. The CDR3 coding sequence is TGTGCCAGTAGCTCCGGTGGACAGGGGTATGGCTACACCTTC. Its translation is CASSSGGQGYGYTF.

This chain uses TRBV5-1 with TRBJ2-5; TRBD2 agrees at 12 bases. Germline assignment: CDR1 SGHRS and CDR2 YFSETQ. The CDR3 extends over 16 amino acids. After removal of 4 bases from V and 5 bases from J, the junction contained 9 bases not matched to a gene. The CDR3 sequence is CASSLGTSGRFETQYF. The CDR3 DNA reads as TGCGCCAGCAGCCTTGGAACTAGCGGGAGGTTCGAGACCCAGTACTTC.